This T cell receptor (beta chain) was documented in a study of CXCR3-negative and CXCR3-positive naive CD8 T cells. As for the study in general: About 140 million TRB reads in total, about 1.5 +/- 0.3 million per library.

The CDR3 has 15 amino acids. Germline-derived CDR1 and CDR2 are ENHRY and SYGVKD. The sorting of each CD8+ T cell subset was done in triplicate, at roughly 300,000 cells each. Naive CD8+ T cells showed CD45RO-CCR7+CD27+CD95-. Study observations and caveats: CXCR3 expression dropped partially after cryopreservation, and most assays relied on fresh PBMCs.

Through 5' RACE with UMI labels, the TRB cDNA libraries were prepared. Reanalyzing the 5' RACE reads, TCRdb keeps one entry per CDR3 protein, without DNA. The ten most abundant clones cover 1.7% of a sample with 70,000 to 95,000 distinct CDR3 sequences. Concerning this clonotype itself: Its specificity is unknown.

Sequencing was done on a sample of naive CXCR3- CD8+ T cells from blood. Stated subset: CD45RO-CCR7+CD27+CD95- naive CD8+ T cells lacking CXCR3 (TNR3-). The TCR sequence derives from a human donor in good health. Some clones in this sample may be carry-over from other donors' samples. The chain uses TRBV10-3 and TRBJ1-1. The CDR3 sequence: CAISESEDLNTEAFF.